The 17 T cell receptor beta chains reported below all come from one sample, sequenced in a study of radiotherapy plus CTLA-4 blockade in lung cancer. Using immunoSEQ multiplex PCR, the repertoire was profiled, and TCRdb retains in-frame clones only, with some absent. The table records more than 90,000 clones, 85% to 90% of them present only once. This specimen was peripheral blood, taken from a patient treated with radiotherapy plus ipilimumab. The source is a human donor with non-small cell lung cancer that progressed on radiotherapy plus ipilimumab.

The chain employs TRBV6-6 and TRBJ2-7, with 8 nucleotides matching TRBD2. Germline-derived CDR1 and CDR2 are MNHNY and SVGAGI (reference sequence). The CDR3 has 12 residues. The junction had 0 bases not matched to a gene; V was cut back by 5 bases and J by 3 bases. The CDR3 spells CASSGTSYEQYF. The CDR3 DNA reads TGTGCCAGCAGTGGGACTAGCTACGAGCAGTACTTC.

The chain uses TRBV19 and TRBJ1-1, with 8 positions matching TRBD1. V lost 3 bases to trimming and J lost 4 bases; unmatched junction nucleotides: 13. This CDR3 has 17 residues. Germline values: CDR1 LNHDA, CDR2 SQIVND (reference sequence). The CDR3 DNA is TGTGCCAGTAGTATCCGCGGGACAGGAATGTTGAGCACTGAAGCTTTCTTT. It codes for CASSIRGTGMLSTEAFF.

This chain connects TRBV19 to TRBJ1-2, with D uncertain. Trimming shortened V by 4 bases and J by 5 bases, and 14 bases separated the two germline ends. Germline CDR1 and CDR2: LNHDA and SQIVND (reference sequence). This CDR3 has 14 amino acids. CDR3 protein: CASSNIERAYGYTF. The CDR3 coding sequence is TGTGCCAGTAGTAATATAGAACGGGCATATGGCTACACCTTC.

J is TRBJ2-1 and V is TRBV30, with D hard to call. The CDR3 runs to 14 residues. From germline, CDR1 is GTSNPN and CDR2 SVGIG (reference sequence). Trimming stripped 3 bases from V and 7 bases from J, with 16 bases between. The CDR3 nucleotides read TGTGCCTGGAGGACCCCCAAAGTGGGTAATGAGCAGTTCTTC. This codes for CAWRTPKVGNEQFF.

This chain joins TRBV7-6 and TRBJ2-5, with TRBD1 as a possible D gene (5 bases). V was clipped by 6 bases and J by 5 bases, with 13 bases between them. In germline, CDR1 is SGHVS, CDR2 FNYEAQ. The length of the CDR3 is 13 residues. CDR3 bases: TGTGCCAGCAGACAGGCGGCCGGGGAGACCCAGTACTTC. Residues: CASRQAAGETQYF. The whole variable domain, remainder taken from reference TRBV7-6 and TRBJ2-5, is GAGVSQSPRYKVTKRGQDVALRCDPISGHVSLYWYRQALGQGPEFLTYFNYEAQQDKSGLPNDRFSAERPEGSISTLTIQRTEQRDSAMYRCASRQAAGETQYFGPGTRLLVL.

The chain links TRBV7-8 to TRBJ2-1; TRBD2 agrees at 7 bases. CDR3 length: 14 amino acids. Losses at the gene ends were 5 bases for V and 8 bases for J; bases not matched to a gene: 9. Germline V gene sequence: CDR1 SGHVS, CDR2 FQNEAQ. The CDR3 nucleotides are TGTGCCAGCAGCCGATCGACTAGCCCTTATGAGCAGTTCTTC. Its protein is CASSRSTSPYEQFF.

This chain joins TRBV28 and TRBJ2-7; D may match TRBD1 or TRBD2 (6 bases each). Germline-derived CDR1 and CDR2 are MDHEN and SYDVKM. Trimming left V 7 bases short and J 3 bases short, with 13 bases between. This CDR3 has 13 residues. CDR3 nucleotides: TGTGCCAGCACTGAGGGGGGAGGCTACGAGCAGTACTTC. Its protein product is CASTEGGGYEQYF.

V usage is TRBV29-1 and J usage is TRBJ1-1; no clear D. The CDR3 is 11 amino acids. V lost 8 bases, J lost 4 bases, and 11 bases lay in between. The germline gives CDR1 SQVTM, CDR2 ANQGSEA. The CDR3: CSHRTRTEAFF. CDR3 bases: TGCAGCCACAGAACGCGCACTGAAGCTTTCTTT.

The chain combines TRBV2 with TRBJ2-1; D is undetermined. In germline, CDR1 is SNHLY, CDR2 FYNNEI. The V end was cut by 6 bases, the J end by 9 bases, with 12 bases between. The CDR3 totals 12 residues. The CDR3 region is CASSFSSIEQFF. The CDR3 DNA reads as TGTGCCAGCAGCTTTAGCAGCATTGAGCAGTTCTTC.

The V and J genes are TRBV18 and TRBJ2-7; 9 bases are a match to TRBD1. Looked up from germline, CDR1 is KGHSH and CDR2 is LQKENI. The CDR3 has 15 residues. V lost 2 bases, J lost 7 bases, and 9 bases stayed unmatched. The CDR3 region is CASSPRGTGTDEQYF. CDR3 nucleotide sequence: TGTGCCAGCTCACCAAGGGGGACAGGGACGGATGAGCAGTACTTC. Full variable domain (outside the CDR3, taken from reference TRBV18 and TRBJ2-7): NAGVMQNPRHLVRRRGQEARLRCSPMKGHSHVYWYRQLPEEGLKFMVYLQKENIIDESGMPKERFSAEFPKEGPSILRIQQVVRGDSAAYFCASSPRGTGTDEQYFGPGTRLTVT.

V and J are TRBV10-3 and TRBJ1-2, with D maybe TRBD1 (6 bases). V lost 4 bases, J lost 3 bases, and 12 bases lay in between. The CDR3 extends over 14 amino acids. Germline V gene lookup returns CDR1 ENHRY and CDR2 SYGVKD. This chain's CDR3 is CAISVPGEHYGYTF. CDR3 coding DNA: TGTGCCATCAGTGTCCCAGGGGAACACTATGGCTACACCTTC.

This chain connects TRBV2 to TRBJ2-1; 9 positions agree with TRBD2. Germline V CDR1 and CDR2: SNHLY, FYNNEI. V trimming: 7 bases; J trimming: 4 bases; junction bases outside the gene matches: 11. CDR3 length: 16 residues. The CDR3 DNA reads TGTGCCAGCACCGAGTGGGCTAGCGGGACGTACAATGAGCAGTTCTTC. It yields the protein CASTEWASGTYNEQFF. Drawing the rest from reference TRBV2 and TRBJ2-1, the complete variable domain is EPEVTQTPSHQVTQMGQEVILRCVPISNHLYFYWYRQILGQKVEFLVSFYNNEISEKSEIFDDQFSVERPDGSNFTLKIRSTKLEDSAMYFCASTEWASGTYNEQFFGPGTRLTVL.

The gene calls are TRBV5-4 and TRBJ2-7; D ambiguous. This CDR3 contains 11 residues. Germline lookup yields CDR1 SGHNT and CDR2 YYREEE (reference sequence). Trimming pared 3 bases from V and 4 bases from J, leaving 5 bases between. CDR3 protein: CASSSLYEQYF. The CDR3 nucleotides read TGTGCCAGCAGCTCACTTTACGAGCAGTACTTC.

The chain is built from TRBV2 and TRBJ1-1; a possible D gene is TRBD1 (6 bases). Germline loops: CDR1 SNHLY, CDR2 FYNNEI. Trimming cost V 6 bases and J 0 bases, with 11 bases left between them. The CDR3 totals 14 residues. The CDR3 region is CASRDDRLNTEAFF. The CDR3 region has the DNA TGTGCCAGCAGAGACGACAGGTTGAACACTGAAGCTTTCTTT. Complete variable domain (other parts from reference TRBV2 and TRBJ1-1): EPEVTQTPSHQVTQMGQEVILRCVPISNHLYFYWYRQILGQKVEFLVSFYNNEISEKSEIFDDQFSVERPDGSNFTLKIRSTKLEDSAMYFCASRDDRLNTEAFFGQGTRLTVV.

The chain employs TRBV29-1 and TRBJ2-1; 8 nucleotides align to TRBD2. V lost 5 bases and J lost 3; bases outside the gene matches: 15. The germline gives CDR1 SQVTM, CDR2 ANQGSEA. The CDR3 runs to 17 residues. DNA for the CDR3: TGCAGCGTTTCCTTGGCGAGCAGCGGGAGCTTCTACAATGAGCAGTTCTTC. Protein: CSVSLASSGSFYNEQFF.

The CDR3 nucleotides read TGTGCCAGCAGCCAAGGCCTACTAGCGGGAGGGAAAAACATTCAGTACTTC. As protein: CASSQGLLAGGKNIQYF. This chain joins TRBV4-2 and TRBJ2-4; 13 bases fit TRBD2. CDR1 is LGHNA, CDR2 YNFKEQ, per germline. The CDR3 extends over 17 amino acids. The junction had 4 bases not matched to a gene; V was cut back by 1 base and J by 4 bases.

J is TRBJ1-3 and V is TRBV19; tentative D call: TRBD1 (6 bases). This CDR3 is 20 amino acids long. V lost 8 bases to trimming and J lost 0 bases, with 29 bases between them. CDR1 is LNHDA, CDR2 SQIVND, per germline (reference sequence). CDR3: CASAEGGQSSLGGSGNTIYF. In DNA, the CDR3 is TGTGCCAGTGCGGAAGGAGGACAGTCATCTTTGGGAGGCTCTGGAAACACCATATATTTT.